These 21 T cell receptor beta chains came from one sample sequenced in a study of blood T cell repertoires in COVID-19. Produced via immunoSEQ multiplex PCR; TCRdb's table is partial and in-frame only. The data contain some 260,000 clones, about 86% of them singletons. The sequenced sample was PBMCs or T cells enriched from blood (not recorded which). The origin of the receptors is a man aged 25-40 years with acute COVID-19.

J is TRBJ1-5 and V is TRBV4-2; D is unresolved. The CDR3 runs to 12 residues. The germline gives CDR1 LGHNA, CDR2 YNFKEQ. V shed 7 bases and J shed 7 bases, with 11 bases lying between them. CDR3 nucleotides: TGTGCCAGCAACTCGGGGAACCAGCCCCAGCATTTT. Translating it yields CASNSGNQPQHF.

The chain uses TRBV18 and TRBJ1-1; D gene unclear. Trimming removed 1 base from V and 11 bases from J, with 11 bases in between. The germline V gene encodes CDR1 KGHSH and CDR2 LQKENI. The CDR3 totals 12 residues. The CDR3: CASSPLGIWAFF. The CDR3 region has the DNA TGTGCCAGCTCACCACTCGGGATTTGGGCTTTCTTT.

The chain joins TRBV9 to TRBJ2-3, with D perhaps TRBD2 (5 bases). V was cut by 6 bases and J by 0 bases, with 14 bases left in between. Germline-derived CDR1 and CDR2 are SGDLS and YYNGEE. This CDR3 is 15 amino acids long. The CDR3 nucleotides are TGTGCCAGCACGGATGGAGGTTCTAGCACAGATACGCAGTATTTT. Translating gives CASTDGGSSTDTQYF.

The rearrangement links TRBV6-2 or TRBV6-3 to TRBJ1-5; D ambiguous. Trimming took 2 bases from V and 2 from J, leaving 4 bases between them. This CDR3 has 13 amino acids. Germline V lookup: CDR1 MNHEY, CDR2 SVGEGT. CDR3 sequence reads: CASSYVGNQPQHF. The CDR3, as DNA: TGTGCCAGCAGTTACGTAGGCAATCAGCCCCAGCATTTT.

The genes are TRBV2 and TRBJ1-2, with TRBD1 matching over 8 bases. Germline V gives CDR1 SNHLY, CDR2 FYNNEI. Trimming cost V 2 bases and J 6 bases; bases outside gene matches: 8. CDR3 length: 15 residues. The CDR3 region has the DNA TGTGCCAGCAGTGAATGGACAGGGAGAGAGGATGGCTACACCTTC. Translation: CASSEWTGREDGYTF.

The J gene is TRBJ1-6, the V gene TRBV19, with 7 bases fitting TRBD1. V lost 4 bases and J lost 10; bases outside the gene matches: 10. Per the germline V gene, CDR1 is LNHDA and CDR2 is SQIVND (reference sequence). The CDR3 runs to 15 residues. This CDR3 reads CASSTQQGFGSPLHF. As DNA, the CDR3 is TGTGCCAGTAGTACCCAACAGGGGTTTGGCTCACCCCTCCACTTT. The entire variable domain, with the rest obtained from reference TRBV19 and TRBJ1-6, is as follows: DGGITQSPKYLFRKEGQNVTLSCEQNLNHDAMYWYRQDPGQGLRLIYYSQIVNDFQKGDIAEGYSVSREKKESFPLTVTSAQKNPTAFYLCASSTQQGFGSPLHFGNGTRLTVT.

This clone has just a few counts. This rearrangement joins TRBV25-1 to TRBJ2-5, with 8 bases that match TRBD1. This CDR3 spans 18 amino acids. Germline lookup yields CDR1 MGHDK and CDR2 SYGVNS. The J segment lost 1 base and the V segment lost 2 bases, leaving 12 bases of the junction unmatched. The CDR3 region is CASSERDRDRRTQETQYF. In DNA, the CDR3 is TGTGCCAGCAGTGAAAGGGACCGGGACAGGAGGACCCAAGAGACCCAGTACTTC.

The chain recombines TRBV6-5 with TRBJ1-1; D remains ambiguous. CDR3 size: 12 residues. CDR1 is MNHEY and CDR2 is SVGAGI in the germline V gene. Trimming left V 7 bases short and J 2 bases short, with 8 bases between. The CDR3, as DNA: TGTGCCAGCACCCTAAGTAACACTGAAGCTTTCTTT. It encodes CASTLSNTEAFF.

The chain combines TRBV7-6 with TRBJ2-1; 10 positions match TRBD2. Germline CDR1 and CDR2: SGHVS and FNYEAQ. The CDR3 length is 14 residues. The ends lost 6 bases at V and 9 bases at J; junction bases unmatched: 8. The CDR3 nucleotides read TGTGCCAGCAGAAGTAGCGGGGGGCTCGGTGAGCAGTTCTTC. Amino acids: CASRSSGGLGEQFF.

This clone was observed a single time. This chain connects TRBV19 to TRBJ1-3; D ambiguous. The V end lost 3 bases, the J end lost 0 bases, and 12 bases lay between the germline ends. The germline V gene encodes CDR1 LNHDA and CDR2 SQIVND (reference sequence). The CDR3 covers 16 residues. As DNA, the CDR3 is TGTGCCAGTAGTATGTGGGGAGTTCGCTCTGGAAACACCATATATTTT. This encodes CASSMWGVRSGNTIYF.

The chain has TRBV29-1 and TRBJ1-2; D is uncertain. The CDR3 covers 14 residues. The ends were cut back, 3 bases at V and 0 bases at J, with 11 bases in the middle. The V gene's germline CDR1 is SQVTM and CDR2 ANQGSEA. CDR3 amino acids: CSVDSWRTNYGYTF. CDR3 nucleotides: TGCAGCGTTGATAGTTGGCGGACTAACTATGGCTACACCTTC.

The genes are TRBV7-9 and TRBJ1-3; 7 nucleotides agree with TRBD1. CDR3 size: 14 residues. Germline loops: CDR1 SEHNR, CDR2 FQNEAQ (reference sequence). The V segment lost 5 bases and the J segment 2 bases; nucleotides outside the gene matches: 3. In DNA, the CDR3 is TGTGCCAGCAGCCATGGGACAGCTGGAAACACCATATATTTT. Protein: CASSHGTAGNTIYF. The complete variable domain, with remaining parts taken from reference TRBV7-9 and TRBJ1-3, reads DTGVSQNPRHKITKRGQNVTFRCDPISEHNRLYWYRQTLGQGPEFLTYFQNEAQLEKSRLLSDRFSAERPKGSFSTLEIQRTEQGDSAMYLCASSHGTAGNTIYFGEGSWLTVV.

This clone was found a few times. The V and J genes are TRBV19 and TRBJ2-5; D perhaps matches TRBD2 (7 bases). The CDR3 consists of 16 residues. Between the trimmed V and J ends, which lost 5 bases and 5 bases, there was a span of 21 bases. In germline, CDR1 is LNHDA, CDR2 SQIVND (reference sequence). Written as DNA, the CDR3 is TGTGCCAGTAGTGTGAGTCAGGGAGGGGGTCGTGAGACCCAGTACTTC. Translation: CASSVSQGGGRETQYF.

CDR3 residues: CASSFNRQAGETQYF. CDR3 DNA: TGTGCCAGCAGCTTCAACCGACAGGCAGGGGAGACCCAGTACTTC. V and J are TRBV7-2 and TRBJ2-5; TRBD1 might be the D (6 bases). The germline V gene has CDR1 SGHTA and CDR2 FQGNSA. CDR3 length: 15 residues. Trimming cost V 3 bases and J 5 bases, with 16 bases left between them. The full variable domain, rest sourced from reference TRBV7-2 and TRBJ2-5, is GAGVSQSPSNKVTEKGKDVELRCDPISGHTALYWYRQSLGQGLEFLIYFQGNSAPDKSGLPSDRFSAERTGGSVSTLTIQRTQQEDSAVYLCASSFNRQAGETQYFGPGTRLLVL.

The CDR3 loop reads CTSSTGMRRVSSPLHF. In nucleotides, the CDR3 is TGCACCAGCAGCACGGGAATGAGGAGGGTCTCCTCACCCCTCCACTTT. The chain carries TRBV1 and TRBJ1-6. TRBV1 represents a pseudogene. The CDR3 runs to 16 residues.

The CDR3 protein is CASSQGLSETQYF. Here the CDR3 DNA reads TGTGCCAGCTCCCAGGGTCTGTCGGAGACCCAGTACTTC. The rearrangement uses TRBV18 and TRBJ2-5; D is perhaps TRBD1 (5 bases). Deletions cut 6 bases from V and 5 bases from J, with 13 bases between. This CDR3 contains 13 residues. Germline V lookup: CDR1 KGHSH, CDR2 LQKENI.

A few counts support this clone. CDR3 sequence reads: CASSDLIRGGYTF. The DNA for the CDR3 is TGTGCCAGCAGTGACCTAATTAGGGGTGGCTACACCTTC. The J gene is TRBJ1-2, the V gene TRBV6-1; tentatively, D is TRBD1 (5 bases). This CDR3 comprises 13 residues. Germline V gene sequence: CDR1 MNHNS, CDR2 SASEGT. The ends were cut back, 3 bases at V and 7 bases at J, with 12 bases in the middle.

This clone appeared a few times. The chain joins TRBV20-1 to TRBJ1-1; D is unclear. V shed 3 bases and J shed 1 base, with 15 bases lying between them. CDR1 DFQATT and CDR2 SNEGSKA come from the germline V gene (reference sequence). CDR3 length: 15 amino acids. The CDR3 region is CSASSLRRPNTEAFF. The CDR3 DNA is TGCAGTGCTAGTTCTCTGAGGAGGCCGAACACTGAAGCTTTCTTT.

This clone appeared a single time. The rearrangement uses TRBV5-1 and TRBJ1-2, with a tentative D call TRBD1 (5 bases). Trimming removed 5 bases at V and 5 bases at J, with 19 bases between. Germline V gives CDR1 SGHRS, CDR2 YFSETQ. The CDR3 extends over 15 amino acids. CDR3 sequence reads: CASRSNDGQGYGYTF. In nucleotides, the CDR3 is TGCGCCAGCAGGTCCAACGACGGACAAGGGTATGGCTACACCTTC.

The V call is TRBV6-2 or TRBV6-3, the J call TRBJ1-1; 7 bases line up with TRBD1. The length of the CDR3 is 13 residues. J gave up 2 bases and V 4 bases, and 1 base lay outside the gene matches. The germline CDR1 and CDR2 sequences are MNHEY and SVGEGT. The CDR3 region is CASSWDSNTEAFF. In nucleotides, the CDR3 is TGTGCCAGCAGTTGGGACAGTAACACTGAAGCTTTCTTT.

The chain employs TRBV28 and TRBJ1-2, with D possibly TRBD1 on 6 matching bases. This CDR3 comprises 18 residues. Germline lookup yields CDR1 MDHEN and CDR2 SYDVKM. Trimming shortened V by 5 bases and J by 4 bases, and 26 bases separated the two germline ends. For the CDR3, the DNA is TGTGCCAGCAGTCCGAAGCTAAAAGGGGGAGGGCGGGCCTATGGCTACACCTTC. Translated, it gives CASSPKLKGGGRAYGYTF.